This TCR beta chain is from a study of T cells after yellow fever vaccination. Points from the study as a whole: Some clonotypes were seen in both the CD4 and the CD8 compartments. These made up a small share and likely arose from convergent recombination.

Worth noting for this clonotype: Its antigen is as yet unknown.

TCRdb fed the 5' RACE reads into MiXCR, producing one record per CDR3 protein. The sample lists roughly 250,000 distinct CDR3 sequences, 10% to 15% occurring once. V shed 5 bases, J shed 2 bases, and the junction held 5 bases outside the gene matches. The CDR3 sequence is 14 residues long. Per the germline V gene, CDR1 is SGHTA and CDR2 is FQGNSA. The rearrangement joins TRBV7-2 to TRBJ2-5; 7 bases match TRBD1. The sample was CD4+ T cells sorted from PBMCs, taken 45 days after the yellow fever booster vaccination. The sequence derives from a man aged 25-40 years who received the YFV17D yellow fever vaccine. This CDR3 reads CASSPTGQQETQYF. CDR3 nucleotides: TGTGCCAGCAGCCCAACGGGACAGCAAGAGACCCAGTACTTC.